Sequencing of this T cell receptor (beta chain) was carried out in a study of blood T cell repertoires in COVID-19. Study as a whole: Nucleic acid was either cDNA or gDNA, and it came from T cells, B-cell-depleted T cells, or PBMCs.

Assignments of participants to cohorts depended upon their own reported clinical history. Source study methods: Nucleated cell number was recorded as an estimate derived from reference gene primer amplification. The method was immunoSEQ multiplex PCR; TCRdb's version includes in-frame clones alone and lacks a portion of them. V and J calls and clone size come straight from that table; D and trimming were deduced from the DNA. The data show 210,000 or so clones, 80% seen once. CDR3 length: 14 amino acids. Trimming stripped 3 bases from V and 9 bases from J, with 12 bases between. The germline V gene encodes CDR1 LNHDA and CDR2 SQIVND (reference sequence).

The source is a man in his thirties or forties with acute COVID-19. Source material: PBMCs or T cells enriched from blood (not recorded which). The rearrangement uses TRBV19 and TRBJ1-6; D is possibly TRBD1 (5 bases). CDR3 sequence reads: CASSIDQGGSPLHF. The DNA for the CDR3 is TGTGCCAGTAGTATCGACCAGGGTGGTTCACCCCTCCACTTT.